A single sample gave rise to the 9 T cell receptor beta chains below, sequenced in a study of T-cell reconstitution after alpha-beta-depleted transplantation in children. During its preparation, the TCRbeta library received unique molecular identifiers. TCRdb ran MiXCR on the PCR reads and lists one entry per CDR3 protein. This table holds 240,000 or so distinct CDR3 sequences, 6.5% to 10% found once. This specimen consisted of PBMCs, mostly from graft donor cells, obtained 180 days after TCRalphabeta/CD19-depleted stem cell transplant. The receptors here all came from a male patient younger than 18 who had a stem cell transplant for acute lymphoblastic leukemia, so the T cells may come from the graft donor.

The table lists this clonotype with many counts. The chain has TRBV11-2 and TRBJ2-3; D might be TRBD2 (6 bases). The CDR3 covers 18 residues. Germline loops: CDR1 SGHAT, CDR2 FQNNGV. V gave up 9 bases and J gave up 0 bases, with 25 bases separating them. CDR3 sequence: CARPAEYLAVTSTDTQYF. In DNA form, the CDR3 reads TGTGCCAGACCGGCAGAATATTTAGCGGTGACTAGCACAGATACGCAGTATTTT. The full variable domain, rest sourced from reference TRBV11-2 and TRBJ2-3, is EAGVAQSPRYKIIEKRQSVAFWCNPISGHATLYWYQQILGQGPKLLIQFQNNGVVDDSQLPKDRFSAERLKGVDSTLKIQPAKLEDSAVYLCARPAEYLAVTSTDTQYFGPGTRLTVL.

This clonotype has at least ten counts. This sequence joins TRBV7-9 and TRBJ2-7, with TRBD1 matching 7 bases. Germline trimming cut 4 bases from V and 4 bases from J; bases unmatched to any gene: 16. The CDR3 is 17 residues long. Germline CDR1 SEHNR, CDR2 FQNEAQ (reference sequence). The CDR3 here is CASSSPSEGLQGYEQYF. DNA of the CDR3: TGTGCCAGCAGCTCACCTTCCGAGGGGCTACAGGGGTACGAGCAGTACTTC.

This clonotype has a count of ten or more. The chain has TRBV5-1 and TRBJ2-7, with 7 bases lining up with TRBD2. Looked up from germline, CDR1 is SGHRS and CDR2 is YFSETQ. CDR3 size: 15 residues. The ends lost 0 bases at V and 4 bases at J; junction bases unmatched: 7. Here the CDR3 reads CASSLGGGGFYEQYF. The CDR3 DNA sequence: TGCGCCAGCAGCTTGGGCGGGGGAGGGTTTTACGAGCAGTACTTC.

This clonotype was counted ten times or more. The genes are TRBV4-2 and TRBJ2-5, with D unclear. This CDR3 region has 14 residues. Germline CDR1 and CDR2: LGHNA and YNFKEQ. Trimming removed 4 bases from V and 4 bases from J, with 13 bases in between. The CDR3: CASSPHLGLETQYF. CDR3 nucleotides: TGTGCCAGCAGCCCCCACTTAGGCTTAGAGACCCAGTACTTC.

This clonotype has at least ten counts. J is TRBJ1-5 and V is TRBV5-6; D is perhaps TRBD1 (5 bases). This CDR3 is built from 15 residues. CDR1 is SGHDT, CDR2 YYEEEE, per germline. With 0 bases removed from V and 5 bases from J, the gap between germline ends came to 12 bases. The CDR3 loop reads CASSLVGAGDQPQHF. The DNA of the CDR3 is TGTGCCAGCAGCTTGGTTGGGGCGGGCGATCAGCCCCAGCATTTT.

This clonotype was counted at least ten times. V usage is TRBV5-1 and J usage is TRBJ2-1, with TRBD2 identical over 8 bases. Germline loops: CDR1 SGHRS, CDR2 YFSETQ. CDR3 size: 14 residues. V shed 5 bases, J shed 9 bases, and the junction held 10 bases outside the gene matches. CDR3 protein: CASSLGLAEGEQFF. CDR3 nucleotide sequence: TGCGCCAGCAGTCTTGGACTAGCTGAGGGTGAGCAGTTCTTC.

A remark on this clonotype: This may come from a read error, since a much larger clone is one base off. This chain joins TRBV5-1 and TRBJ2-3; 9 nucleotides line up with TRBD2. CDR1 is SGHRS and CDR2 is YFSETQ in the germline V gene. Losses at the gene ends were 2 bases for V and 5 bases for J; bases not matched to a gene: 9. The CDR3 runs 16 residues. The CDR3 region is CASSFASSGVGDTQYF. As DNA, the CDR3 is TGCGCCAGCAGCTTCGCTTCTAGCGGGGTAGGAGATACGCAGTATTTT.

This clonotype occurred many times. This chain uses TRBV20-1 with TRBJ1-6; D possibly corresponds to TRBD1 (6 bases). Germline V gene lookup returns CDR1 DFQATT and CDR2 SNEGSKA (reference sequence). The CDR3 is 16 residues long. The V end was cut by 1 base, the J end by 0 bases, with 10 bases between. CDR3 sequence reads: CSARARGGSYNSPLHF. DNA of the CDR3: TGCAGTGCTAGAGCGAGAGGGGGCTCCTATAATTCACCCCTCCACTTT.

This clonotype occurred many times. This chain uses TRBV12-3 or TRBV12-4 with TRBJ1-5; no definite D call. This CDR3 region has 13 residues. Trimming shortened V by 3 bases and J by 4 bases, and 7 bases separated the two germline ends. CDR3 amino acids: CASSFSSNQPQHF. The CDR3 DNA is TGTGCCAGCAGTTTTAGTTCGAATCAGCCCCAGCATTTT.